These 2 T cell receptor beta chains came from one sample sequenced in a study of cytomegalovirus exposure and HLA in healthy donors. The PCR contained 60 Vbeta and 13 Jbeta primers. The assay was immunoSEQ multiplex PCR, and TCRdb's table has in-frame clones only and misses some. Found here are about 94,000 clones, less than 8% of them singletons; the top ten hold 2.3%. Sample: PBMCs. The receptors originated from a man in his fifties in good health and CMV-seronegative.

V is TRBV19 and J is TRBJ2-7; unclear D gene. V was trimmed by 4 bases and J by 5 bases, leaving 21 bases between them. The germline CDR1 and CDR2 sequences are LNHDA and SQIVND (reference sequence). This CDR3 is built from 16 residues. The CDR3 sequence is CASSTSVQKASHEQYF. CDR3 in DNA: TGTGCCAGTAGTACAAGCGTCCAGAAAGCATCCCACGAGCAGTACTTC.

The chain carries TRBV19 and TRBJ1-5, with D perhaps TRBD1 (5 bases). Germline CDR1 LNHDA, CDR2 SQIVND (reference sequence). This CDR3 is built from 16 residues. The V end lost 6 bases, the J end lost 0 bases, and 15 bases lay between the germline ends. The CDR3 nucleotides are TGTGCCAGTAGCCTCTGGGGGGAGATTAGCAATCAGCCCCAGCATTTT. Protein sequence: CASSLWGEISNQPQHF.